Below are 20 T cell receptor beta chains sequenced from a single sample in a study of shared clonotypes between healthy human individuals. Repertoires were generated with immunoSEQ multiplex PCR, while TCRdb's copy carries only in-frame clones and drops some. This repertoire shows about 1 million clones, around 76% found once; its top ten account for about 1.4%. Sequences were obtained from memory CD4+ T cells sorted from blood. Subset of the sample: CD45RA-negative fraction. The receptor set was obtained from a man younger than 35 in good health.

The chain carries TRBV6-5 and TRBJ2-5; 12 positions agree with TRBD2. Germline V lookup: CDR1 MNHEY, CDR2 SVGAGI. The junction had 5 bases not matched to a gene; V was cut back by 5 bases and J by 4 bases. The CDR3 extends over 15 amino acids. CDR3 sequence (DNA): TGTGCCAGCAGTCCTAGCGGGGGGGCGAGAGAGACCCAGTACTTC. Its protein is CASSPSGGARETQYF.

This chain uses TRBV6-1 with TRBJ2-3; D remains ambiguous. Germline V lookup: CDR1 MNHNS, CDR2 SASEGT. The CDR3 spans 12 residues. Trimming stripped 5 bases from V and 7 bases from J, with 10 bases between. The DNA of the CDR3 is TGTGCCAGCAGTTCTCTAGTTAATACGCAGTATTTT. Translated: CASSSLVNTQYF.

This clone occurred once. A much larger clone differs from this one at a single base, so this may be a read error. J is TRBJ2-7 and V is TRBV5-4; no firm D call. V was shortened by 1 base and J by 0 bases, with 8 bases between the two germline ends. Per germline, CDR1 SGHNT and CDR2 YYREEE (reference sequence). The CDR3 loop spans 14 amino acids. This CDR3 is CASSLFTASYEQYF. In DNA form, the CDR3 reads TGTGCCAGCAGCTTGTTCACAGCCTCCTACGAGCAGTACTTC.

This clone has only a few counts. The rearrangement uses TRBV6-1 and TRBJ2-1; TRBD2 agrees at 9 bases. Germline assignment: CDR1 MNHNS and CDR2 SASEGT. Trimming at V came to 4 bases and at J to 0 bases, leaving 1 base not matched to a gene. The CDR3 sequence is 15 residues long. For the CDR3, the DNA is TGTGCCAGCAGTGTAGCGGGGGTCTCCTACAATGAGCAGTTCTTC. Translated: CASSVAGVSYNEQFF.

The V gene is TRBV5-6, the J gene TRBJ2-7; D remains unclear. The length of the CDR3 is 14 residues. Trimming pared 1 base from V and 3 bases from J, leaving 11 bases between. Germline CDR1 SGHDT, CDR2 YYEEEE. CDR3 DNA: TGTGCCAGCAGCTTGTCTGGGGTTAGCTACGAGCAGTACTTC. Translating gives CASSLSGVSYEQYF. The variable domain in full, with the rest retrieved from reference TRBV5-6 and TRBJ2-7, is DAGVTQSPTHLIKTRGQQVTLRCSPKSGHDTVSWYQQALGQGPQFIFQYYEEEERQRGNFPDRFSGHQFPNYSSELNVNALLLGDSALYLCASSLSGVSYEQYFGPGTRLTVT.

The gene calls are TRBV6-1 and TRBJ2-5; D uncertain. Per the germline V gene, CDR1 is MNHNS and CDR2 is SASEGT. Trimming removed 0 bases from V and 1 base from J, with 12 bases in between. The CDR3 totals 16 residues. Written as DNA, the CDR3 is TGTGCCAGCAGTGAAGCGCTTCCAGGTCTCCAAGAGACCCAGTACTTC. It translates to CASSEALPGLQETQYF.

The CDR3 DNA sequence: TGTGCCAGCAGGCGGGCGGGAGGGGACACCGGGGAGCTGTTTTTT. It is translated as CASRRAGGDTGELFF. The rearrangement joins TRBV6-1 to TRBJ2-2, with TRBD2 matching over 9 bases. The CDR3 is 15 residues long. V was pared by 6 bases and J by 3 bases, with 5 bases of the junction left unmatched. Germline CDR1 reads MNHNS; CDR2 reads SASEGT.

The chain joins TRBV23-1 to TRBJ1-2; no firm D call. TRBV23-1 is filed as an ORF, its function uncertain. This CDR3 comprises 12 residues. The ends were cut back, 6 bases at V and 7 bases at J, with 12 bases in the middle. The DNA for the CDR3 is TGCGCCAGCAGACCCCCGACTTTTGGCTACACCTTC. Protein product: CASRPPTFGYTF.

The rearrangement links TRBV9 to TRBJ2-3; no firm D call. The V and J ends lost 6 bases and 5 bases respectively, with 7 bases between them. The length of the CDR3 is 11 residues. Germline CDR1 SGDLS, CDR2 YYNGEE. This CDR3 is CASNSGDTQYF. In DNA form, the CDR3 reads TGTGCCAGCAATTCAGGAGATACGCAGTATTTT. The whole variable domain, filled in from reference TRBV9 and TRBJ2-3, reads DSGVTQTPKHLITATGQRVTLRCSPRSGDLSVYWYQQSLDQGLQFLIQYYNGEERAKGNILERFSAQQFPDLHSELNLSSLELGDSALYFCASNSGDTQYFGPGTRLTVL.

This chain uses TRBV10-3 with TRBJ2-3; TRBD1 matches at 7 bases. Germline assignment: CDR1 ENHRY and CDR2 SYGVKD. V shed 11 bases and J 0 bases; nucleotides not matched to a gene: 8. The length of the CDR3 is 14 residues. The CDR3 coding sequence is TGTGCCGTGCACAGGGGCGCTAGCACAGATACGCAGTATTTT. Translated: CAVHRGASTDTQYF.

The V and J genes are TRBV28 and TRBJ1-3, with 8 bases that match TRBD1. Germline loops: CDR1 MDHEN, CDR2 SYDVKM. The CDR3 is made up of 17 amino acids. Germline trimming cut 5 bases from V and 4 bases from J; bases unmatched to any gene: 13. The CDR3 bases are TGTGCCAGCAGTACAAGGGGTCAGGGGGCGGGAGGAAACACCATATATTTT. It yields the protein CASSTRGQGAGGNTIYF.

In this sample, this clone turned up a few times. The chain links TRBV12-1 to TRBJ1-2; TRBD1, the D gene given by the table, was not confirmed from the DNA. TRBV12-1 is given as a pseudogene. The CDR3 is made up of 15 amino acids. The CDR3: CASSFRGHPNYGYTF. The DNA for the CDR3 is TGTGCCAGCAGCTTTAGGGGACACCCTAACTATGGCTACACCTTC.

The gene calls are TRBV19 and TRBJ1-6; TRBD1 matches at 7 bases. V shed 5 bases, J shed 7 bases, and the junction held 11 bases outside the gene matches. The germline V gene encodes CDR1 LNHDA and CDR2 SQIVND (reference sequence). This CDR3 region has 16 residues. The CDR3 nucleotides are TGTGCCAGTAGTCCTACCAGGACAGGAGTAAATTCACCCCTCCACTTT. As protein: CASSPTRTGVNSPLHF.

This clone was seen just once. One end of the junction varies from germline; a read error may be responsible. The rearrangement links TRBV7-7 to TRBJ2-2; D remains unclear. The germline V gene encodes CDR1 SSHAT and CDR2 FNYEAQ (reference sequence). This CDR3 comprises 13 residues. The CDR3 is CASSPTATGELFF. In DNA form, the CDR3 reads TGTGCTAGCAGCCCAACAGCGACCGGGGAGCTGTTTTTT. Supplemented by reference TRBV7-7 and TRBJ2-2, the full variable domain reads GAGVSQSPRYKVTKRGQDVTLRCDPISSHATLYWYQQALGQGPEFLTYFNYEAQPDKSGLPSDRFSAERPEGSISTLTIQRTEQRDSAMYRCASSPTATGELFFGEGSRLTVL.

V usage is TRBV27 and J usage is TRBJ2-1, with a tentative D call TRBD1 (6 bases). Germline V gene data show CDR1 as MNHEY and CDR2 as SMNVEV (reference sequence). V was clipped by 4 bases and J by 13 bases, with 17 bases between them. CDR3 length equals 13 residues. The CDR3 spells CASSYTQGRRQFF. In nucleotides, the CDR3 is TGTGCCAGCAGTTACACACAGGGAAGGAGACAGTTCTTC.

V gene TRBV10-1 combines with J gene TRBJ2-1; D is unclear. Deletions cut 2 bases from V and 4 bases from J, with 6 bases between. CDR1 and CDR2 (germline): WNHNN, SYGVQD (reference sequence). The CDR3 length is 13 residues. Written as DNA, the CDR3 is TGCGCCAGCAGTGAGGGAGTATACAATGAGCAGTTCTTC. Translation: CASSEGVYNEQFF.

This chain connects TRBV7-4 to TRBJ1-3, with D hard to call. The germline V and J ends were trimmed by 3 bases and 0 bases, with 15 bases remaining between them. CDR1 and CDR2 from the germline V gene are SGHVT and SQSDAQ. The CDR3 totals 17 residues. The CDR3 coding sequence is TGTGCCAGCAGCTTGAGGGATCTCACCTCCTCTGGAAACACCATATATTTT. Protein product: CASSLRDLTSSGNTIYF. Full variable domain (rest looked up from reference TRBV7-4 and TRBJ1-3): GAGVSQSPRYKVAKRGRDVALRCDSISGHVTLYWYRQTLGQGSEVLTYSQSDAQRDKSGRPSGRFSAERPERSVSTLKIQRTEQGDSAVYLCASSLRDLTSSGNTIYFGEGSWLTVV.

The chain combines TRBV30 with TRBJ2-5; the match to TRBD2 covers 7 bases. The J call may not be correct, given that the DNA end is closer to TRBJ2-7. CDR1 is GTSNPN, CDR2 SVGIG, per germline (reference sequence). This CDR3 is built from 14 residues. Written as DNA, the CDR3 is TGTGCCTGGAGTTTCTGGGGGGGTACTTACGAGCAGTACTTC. It specifies CAWSFWGGTYEQYF.

The chain carries TRBV9 and TRBJ2-7, with D possibly being TRBD2 (5 bases). CDR1 and CDR2 (germline): SGDLS, YYNGEE. V shed 0 bases and J shed 4 bases, with 14 bases lying between them. The CDR3 is 15 residues long. CDR3 bases: TGTGCCAGCAGCGTAGGAGGGAGCGGTAGGTACGAGCAGTACTTC. Its protein product is CASSVGGSGRYEQYF.

This chain links TRBV4-3 with TRBJ2-5, with 9 bases matching TRBD2. CDR3 size: 17 residues. With 0 bases clipped from V and 1 base from J, the junction kept 6 bases outside the gene matches. Germline V gene lookup returns CDR1 LGHNA and CDR2 YSLEER. CDR3 sequence reads: CASSQDSAGGTQETQYF. The DNA for the CDR3 is TGCGCCAGCAGCCAAGATTCAGCGGGAGGCACCCAAGAGACCCAGTACTTC.